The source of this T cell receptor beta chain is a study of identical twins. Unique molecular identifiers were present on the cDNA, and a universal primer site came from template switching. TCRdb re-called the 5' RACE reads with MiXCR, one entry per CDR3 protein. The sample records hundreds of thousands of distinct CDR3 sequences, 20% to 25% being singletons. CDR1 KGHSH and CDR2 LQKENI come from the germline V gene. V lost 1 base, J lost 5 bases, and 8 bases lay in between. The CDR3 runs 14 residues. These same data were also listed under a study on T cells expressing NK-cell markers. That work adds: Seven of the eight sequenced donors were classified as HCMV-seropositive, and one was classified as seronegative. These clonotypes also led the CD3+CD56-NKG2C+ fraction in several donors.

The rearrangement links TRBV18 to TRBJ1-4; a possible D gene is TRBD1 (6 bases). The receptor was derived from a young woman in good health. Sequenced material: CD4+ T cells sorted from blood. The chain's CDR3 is CASSPLTGNEKLFF. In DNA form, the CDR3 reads TGTGCCAGCTCACCACTTACAGGGAATGAAAAACTGTTTTTT.